The clone carrying this T cell receptor (beta chain) was recorded only once. Its target is unknown. The sample comes from a study of cytomegalovirus exposure and HLA in healthy donors. General study findings and limits: Later analysis associated a missense DCLRE1C variant with TCR beta V- and J-gene trimming.

CDR1 is SGHRS, CDR2 YFSETQ, per germline. V lost 0 bases and J lost 0, with 10 bases in between. The CDR3 contains 16 residues. 13 Jbeta primers and 60 Vbeta primers were used for the PCR. Assay used: immunoSEQ multiplex PCR; TCRdb lists only in-frame clones, some missing. The data contain around 150,000 clones, approximately 90% of them singletons. Sequencing was performed on PBMCs. The chain employs TRBV5-1 and TRBJ2-1, with D possibly TRBD2 on 6 matching bases. This TCR derives from a woman aged 30 to 39 in good health and CMV-seronegative. CDR3 sequence (DNA): TGCGCCAGCAGCTTGGGGGCCGGGAGCTCCTACAATGAGCAGTTCTTC. Residues: CASSLGAGSSYNEQFF.